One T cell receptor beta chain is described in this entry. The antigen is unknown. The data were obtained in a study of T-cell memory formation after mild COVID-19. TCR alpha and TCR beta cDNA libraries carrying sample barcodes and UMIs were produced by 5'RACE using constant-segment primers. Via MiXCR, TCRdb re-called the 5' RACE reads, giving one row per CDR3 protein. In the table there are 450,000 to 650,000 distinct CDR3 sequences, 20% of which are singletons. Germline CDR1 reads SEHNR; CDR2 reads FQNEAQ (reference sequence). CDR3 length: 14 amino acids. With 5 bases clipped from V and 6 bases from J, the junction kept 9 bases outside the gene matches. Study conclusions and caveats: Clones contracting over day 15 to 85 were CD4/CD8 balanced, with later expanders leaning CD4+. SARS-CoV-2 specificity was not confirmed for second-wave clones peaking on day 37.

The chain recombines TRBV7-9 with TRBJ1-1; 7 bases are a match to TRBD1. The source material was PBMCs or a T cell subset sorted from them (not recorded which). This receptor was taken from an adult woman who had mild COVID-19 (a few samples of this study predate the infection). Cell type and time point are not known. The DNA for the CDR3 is TGTGCCAGCAGCATTACCACAGGGGTCCCTGAAGCTTTCTTT. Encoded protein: CASSITTGVPEAFF.